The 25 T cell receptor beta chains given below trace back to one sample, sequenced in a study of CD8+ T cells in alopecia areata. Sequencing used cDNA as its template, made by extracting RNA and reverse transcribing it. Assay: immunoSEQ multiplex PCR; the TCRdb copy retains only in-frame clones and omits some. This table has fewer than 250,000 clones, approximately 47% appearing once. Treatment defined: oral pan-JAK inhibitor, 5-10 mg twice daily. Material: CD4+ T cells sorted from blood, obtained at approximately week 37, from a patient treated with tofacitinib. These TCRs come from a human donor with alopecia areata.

CDR3 sequence (DNA): TGTGCCAGCAGCCCCACCACAGATACGCAGTATTTT. Protein: CASSPTTDTQYF. The J gene is TRBJ2-3, the V gene TRBV11-2; D unclear. Germline V gene data show CDR1 as SGHAT and CDR2 as FQNNGV. Trimming stripped 5 bases from V and 2 bases from J, with 5 bases between. CDR3 length equals 12 residues. Full variable domain (outside the CDR3, taken from reference TRBV11-2 and TRBJ2-3): EAGVAQSPRYKIIEKRQSVAFWCNPISGHATLYWYQQILGQGPKLLIQFQNNGVVDDSQLPKDRFSAERLKGVDSTLKIQPAKLEDSAVYLCASSPTTDTQYFGPGTRLTVL.

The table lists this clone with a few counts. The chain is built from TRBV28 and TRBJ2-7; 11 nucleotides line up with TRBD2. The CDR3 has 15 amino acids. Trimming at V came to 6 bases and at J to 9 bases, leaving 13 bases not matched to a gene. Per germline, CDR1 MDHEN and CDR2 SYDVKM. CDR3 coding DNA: TGTGCCAGCAGCCTTGGGACTAGCGGCAATAAGAGGCAGTACTTC. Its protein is CASSLGTSGNKRQYF.

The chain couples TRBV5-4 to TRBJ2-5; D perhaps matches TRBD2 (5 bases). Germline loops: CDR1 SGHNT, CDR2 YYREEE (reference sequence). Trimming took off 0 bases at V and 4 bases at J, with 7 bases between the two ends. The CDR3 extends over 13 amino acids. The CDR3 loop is CASSLASGETQYF. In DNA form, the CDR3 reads TGTGCCAGCAGCTTGGCCAGCGGAGAGACCCAGTACTTC.

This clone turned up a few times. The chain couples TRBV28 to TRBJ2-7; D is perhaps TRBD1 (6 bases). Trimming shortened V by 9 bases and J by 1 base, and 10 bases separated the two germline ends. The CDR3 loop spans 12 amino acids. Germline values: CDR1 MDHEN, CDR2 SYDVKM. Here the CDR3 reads CASRDTSYEQYF. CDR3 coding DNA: TGTGCCAGTCGGGACACATCCTACGAGCAGTACTTC.

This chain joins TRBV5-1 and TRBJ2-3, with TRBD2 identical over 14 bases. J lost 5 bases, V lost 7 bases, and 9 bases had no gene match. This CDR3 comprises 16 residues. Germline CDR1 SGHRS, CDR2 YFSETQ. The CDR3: CASRFTGTSGRDTQYF. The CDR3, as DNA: TGCGCCAGCCGATTTACCGGGACTAGCGGGAGAGATACGCAGTATTTT.

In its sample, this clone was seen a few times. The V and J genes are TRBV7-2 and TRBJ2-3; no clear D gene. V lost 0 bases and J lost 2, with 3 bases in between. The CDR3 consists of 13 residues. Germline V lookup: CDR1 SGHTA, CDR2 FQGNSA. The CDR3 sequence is CASSLAFTDTQYF. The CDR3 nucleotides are TGTGCCAGCAGCTTAGCCTTCACAGATACGCAGTATTTT.

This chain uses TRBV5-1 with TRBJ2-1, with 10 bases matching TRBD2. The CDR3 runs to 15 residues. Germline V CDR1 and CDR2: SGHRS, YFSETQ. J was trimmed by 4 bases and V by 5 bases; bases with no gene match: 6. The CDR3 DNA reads TGCGCCAGCAGTCTGACTAGCGGGCGGTACAATGAGCAGTTCTTC. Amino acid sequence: CASSLTSGRYNEQFF.

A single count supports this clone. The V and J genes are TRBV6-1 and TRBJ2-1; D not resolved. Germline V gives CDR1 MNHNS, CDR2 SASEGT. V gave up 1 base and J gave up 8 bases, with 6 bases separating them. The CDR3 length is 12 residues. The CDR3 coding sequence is TGTGCCAGCAGTGAAGTTAACGATGAGCAGTTCTTC. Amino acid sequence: CASSEVNDEQFF.

CDR3 nucleotides: TGCAGCGCGGGACAGACAAATCAGCCCCAGCATTTT. It specifies CSAGQTNQPQHF. The rearrangement joins TRBV29-1 to TRBJ1-5; 7 bases align to TRBD1. The V segment lost 7 bases and the J segment 4 bases; nucleotides outside the gene matches: 4. Per the germline V gene, CDR1 is SQVTM and CDR2 is ANQGSEA. This CDR3 has 12 amino acids.

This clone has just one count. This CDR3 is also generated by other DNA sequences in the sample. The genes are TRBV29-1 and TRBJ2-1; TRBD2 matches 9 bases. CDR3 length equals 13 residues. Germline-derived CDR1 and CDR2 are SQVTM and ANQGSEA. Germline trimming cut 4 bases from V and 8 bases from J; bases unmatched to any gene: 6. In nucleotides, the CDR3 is TGCAGCGTTGGCGGGAGGGCCAGGGATGAGCAGTTCTTC. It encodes CSVGGRARDEQFF.

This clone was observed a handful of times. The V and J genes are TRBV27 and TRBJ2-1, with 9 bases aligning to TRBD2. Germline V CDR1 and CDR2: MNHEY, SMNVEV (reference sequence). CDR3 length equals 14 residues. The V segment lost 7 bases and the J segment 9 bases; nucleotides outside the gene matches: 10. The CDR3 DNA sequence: TGTGCCAGCAAAGGCGGGAGGGTAGTAGGTGAGCAGTTCTTC. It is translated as CASKGGRVVGEQFF.

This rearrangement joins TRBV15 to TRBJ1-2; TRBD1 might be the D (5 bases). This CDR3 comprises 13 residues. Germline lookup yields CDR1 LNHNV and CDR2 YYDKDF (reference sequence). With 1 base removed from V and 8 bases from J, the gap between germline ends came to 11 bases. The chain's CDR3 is CATSRGRAEGYTF. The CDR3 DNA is TGTGCCACCAGCAGAGGCAGGGCGGAAGGCTACACCTTC.

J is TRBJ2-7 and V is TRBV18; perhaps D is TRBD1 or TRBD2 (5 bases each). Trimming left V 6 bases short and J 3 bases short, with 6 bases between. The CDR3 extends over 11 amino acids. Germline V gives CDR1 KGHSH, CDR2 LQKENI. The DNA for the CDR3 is TGTGCCAGCTCTGGGGGCTACGAGCAGTACTTC. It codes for CASSGGYEQYF.

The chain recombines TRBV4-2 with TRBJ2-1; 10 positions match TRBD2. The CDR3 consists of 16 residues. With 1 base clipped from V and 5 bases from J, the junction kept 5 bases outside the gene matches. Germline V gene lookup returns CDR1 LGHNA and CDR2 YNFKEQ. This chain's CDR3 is CASSQGFSGRNNEQFF. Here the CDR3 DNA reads TGTGCCAGCAGCCAAGGGTTTAGCGGGAGGAACAATGAGCAGTTCTTC.

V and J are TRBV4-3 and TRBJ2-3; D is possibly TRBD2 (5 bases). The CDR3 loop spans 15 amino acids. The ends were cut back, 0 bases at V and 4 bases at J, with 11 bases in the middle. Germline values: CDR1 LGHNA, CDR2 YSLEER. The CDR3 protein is CASSQDSDFPDTQYF. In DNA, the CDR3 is TGCGCCAGCAGCCAAGATAGCGACTTCCCAGATACGCAGTATTTT.

This CDR3 reads CASEDVAYEQYF. For the CDR3, the DNA is TGTGCCAGCGAGGACGTCGCCTACGAGCAGTACTTC. V usage is TRBV28 and J usage is TRBJ2-7; no firm D call. V lost 8 bases and J lost 2, with 10 bases in between. CDR1 is MDHEN, CDR2 SYDVKM, per germline. CDR3 length: 12 amino acids.

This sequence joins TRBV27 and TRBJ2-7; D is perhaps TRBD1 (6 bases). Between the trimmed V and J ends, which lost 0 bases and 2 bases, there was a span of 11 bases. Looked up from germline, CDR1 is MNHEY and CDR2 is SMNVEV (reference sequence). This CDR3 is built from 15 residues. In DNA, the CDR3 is TGTGCCAGCAGTTTATCTGGCCGGGACACCTACGAGCAGTACTTC. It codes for CASSLSGRDTYEQYF.

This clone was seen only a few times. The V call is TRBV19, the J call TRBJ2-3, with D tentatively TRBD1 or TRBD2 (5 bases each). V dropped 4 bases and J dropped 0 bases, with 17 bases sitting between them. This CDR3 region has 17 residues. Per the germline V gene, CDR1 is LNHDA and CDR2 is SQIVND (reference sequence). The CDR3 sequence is CASSTYGTAQSTDTQYF. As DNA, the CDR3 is TGTGCCAGTAGTACTTACGGGACCGCCCAAAGCACAGATACGCAGTATTTT.

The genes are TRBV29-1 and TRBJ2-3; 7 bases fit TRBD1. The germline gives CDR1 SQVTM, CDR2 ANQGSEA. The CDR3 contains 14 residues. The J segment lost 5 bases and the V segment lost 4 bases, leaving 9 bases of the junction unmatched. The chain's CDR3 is CSVAPGQTRDTQYF. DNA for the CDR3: TGCAGCGTTGCGCCGGGACAGACCAGAGATACGCAGTATTTT.

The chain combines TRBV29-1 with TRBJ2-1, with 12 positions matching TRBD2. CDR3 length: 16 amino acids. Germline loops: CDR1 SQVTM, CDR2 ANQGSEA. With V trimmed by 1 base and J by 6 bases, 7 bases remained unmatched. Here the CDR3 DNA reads TGCAGCGTTGAAGCAAGGACTAGCGGGGTCATCAATGAGCAGTTCTTC. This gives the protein CSVEARTSGVINEQFF.

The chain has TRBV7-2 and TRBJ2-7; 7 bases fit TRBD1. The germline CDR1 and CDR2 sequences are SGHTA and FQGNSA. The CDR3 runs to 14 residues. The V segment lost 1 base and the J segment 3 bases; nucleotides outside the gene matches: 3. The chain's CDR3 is CASSLGTGLYEQYF. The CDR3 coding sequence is TGTGCCAGCAGCTTAGGGACAGGTCTCTACGAGCAGTACTTC.

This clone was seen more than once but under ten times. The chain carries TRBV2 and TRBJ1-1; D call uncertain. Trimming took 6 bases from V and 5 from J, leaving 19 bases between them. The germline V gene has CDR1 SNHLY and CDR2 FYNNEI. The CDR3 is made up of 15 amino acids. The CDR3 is CASSLHAKGITEAFF. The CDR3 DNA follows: TGTGCCAGCAGCCTCCATGCGAAAGGGATAACTGAAGCTTTCTTT. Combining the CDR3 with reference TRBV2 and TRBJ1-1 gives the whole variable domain EPEVTQTPSHQVTQMGQEVILRCVPISNHLYFYWYRQILGQKVEFLVSFYNNEISEKSEIFDDQFSVERPDGSNFTLKIRSTKLEDSAMYFCASSLHAKGITEAFFGQGTRLTVV.

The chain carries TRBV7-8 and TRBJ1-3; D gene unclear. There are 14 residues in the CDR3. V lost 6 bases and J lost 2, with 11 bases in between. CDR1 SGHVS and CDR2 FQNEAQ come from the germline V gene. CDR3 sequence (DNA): TGTGCCAGCAGGCGGGGAACGACTGGAAACACCATATATTTT. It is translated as CASRRGTTGNTIYF.

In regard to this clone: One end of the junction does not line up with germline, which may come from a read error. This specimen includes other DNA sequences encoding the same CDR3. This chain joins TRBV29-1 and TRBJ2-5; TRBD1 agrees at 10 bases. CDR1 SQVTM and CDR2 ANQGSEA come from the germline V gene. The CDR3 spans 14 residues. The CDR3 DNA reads TGCAGCGTTGAGGGGACAGGGGATCAAGAGACTCAGTACTTC. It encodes CSVEGTGDQETQYF.

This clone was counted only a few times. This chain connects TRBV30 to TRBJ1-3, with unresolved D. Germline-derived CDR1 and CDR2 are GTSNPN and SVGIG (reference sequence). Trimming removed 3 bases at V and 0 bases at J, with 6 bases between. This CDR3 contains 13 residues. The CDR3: CAWSRYSGNTIYF. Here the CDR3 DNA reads TGTGCCTGGAGCAGGTACTCTGGAAACACCATATATTTT. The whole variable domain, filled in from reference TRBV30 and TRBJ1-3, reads SQTIHQWPATLVQPVGSPLSLECTVEGTSNPNLYWYRQAAGRGLQLLFYSVGIGQISSEVPQNLSASRPQDRQFILSSKKLLLSDSGFYLCAWSRYSGNTIYFGEGSWLTVV.